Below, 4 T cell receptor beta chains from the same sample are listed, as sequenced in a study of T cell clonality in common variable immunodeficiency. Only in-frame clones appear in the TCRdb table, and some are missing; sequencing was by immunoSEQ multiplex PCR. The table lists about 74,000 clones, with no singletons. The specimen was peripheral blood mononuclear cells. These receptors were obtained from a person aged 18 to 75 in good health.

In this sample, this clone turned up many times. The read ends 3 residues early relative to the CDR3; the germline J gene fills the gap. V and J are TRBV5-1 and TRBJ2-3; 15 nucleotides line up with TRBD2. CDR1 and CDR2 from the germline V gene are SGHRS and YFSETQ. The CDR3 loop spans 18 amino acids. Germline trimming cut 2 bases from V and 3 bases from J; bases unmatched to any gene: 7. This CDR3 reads CASSLFPGLAGGTDTQYF. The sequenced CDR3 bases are TGCGCCAGCAGCTTATTTCCGGGACTAGCGGGAGGAACAGATACG.

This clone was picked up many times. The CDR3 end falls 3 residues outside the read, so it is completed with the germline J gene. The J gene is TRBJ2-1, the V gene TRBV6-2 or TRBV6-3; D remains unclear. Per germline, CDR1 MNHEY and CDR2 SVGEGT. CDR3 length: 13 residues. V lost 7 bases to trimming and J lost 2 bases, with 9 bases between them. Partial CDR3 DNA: TGTGCCAGCAAAGACCAGGCCTACAATGAG. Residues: CASKDQAYNE. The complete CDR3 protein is CASKDQAYNEQFF.

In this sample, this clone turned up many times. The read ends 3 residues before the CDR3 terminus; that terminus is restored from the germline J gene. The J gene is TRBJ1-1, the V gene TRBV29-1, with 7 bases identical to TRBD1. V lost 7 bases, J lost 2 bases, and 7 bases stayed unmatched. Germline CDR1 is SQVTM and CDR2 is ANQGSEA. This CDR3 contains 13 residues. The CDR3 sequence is CSAIDRVNTEAFF. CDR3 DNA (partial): TGCAGCGCAATCGACAGGGTCAACACTGAA.

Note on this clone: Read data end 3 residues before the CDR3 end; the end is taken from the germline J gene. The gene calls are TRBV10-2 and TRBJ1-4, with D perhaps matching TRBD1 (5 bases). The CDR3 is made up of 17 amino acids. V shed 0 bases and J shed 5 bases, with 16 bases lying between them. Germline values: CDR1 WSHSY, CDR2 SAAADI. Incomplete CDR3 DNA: TGCGCCAGCAGTGAGTCAAACGCCAGGGTCACCAATGAAAAA. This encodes CASSESNARVTNEK. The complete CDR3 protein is CASSESNARVTNEKLFF.